The 18 T cell receptor beta chains listed next were all sequenced from one sample in a study of pediatric ulcerative colitis. The method was immunoSEQ multiplex PCR; TCRdb's version includes in-frame clones alone and lacks a portion of them. This sample has 59,000 or so clones, with 77% found just once. Sequencing was performed on blood. The source of these receptors is a boy younger than 18 with moderate ulcerative colitis.

This sequence joins TRBV5-6 and TRBJ1-2; 7 bases fit TRBD1. This CDR3 contains 15 residues. The V segment lost 0 bases and the J segment 0 bases; nucleotides outside the gene matches: 2. Germline CDR1 reads SGHDT; CDR2 reads YYEEEE. The CDR3 protein is CASSLADRTNYGYTF. In DNA form, the CDR3 reads TGTGCCAGCAGCTTGGCGGACAGGACTAACTATGGCTACACCTTC.

V and J are TRBV27 and TRBJ1-1, with 8 bases matching TRBD1. This CDR3 has 15 amino acids. J lost 3 bases, V lost 6 bases, and 9 bases had no gene match. Germline lookup yields CDR1 MNHEY and CDR2 SMNVEV (reference sequence). In nucleotides, the CDR3 is TGTGCCAGCAGCTCAGGGGGCGCTTATCACACTGAAGCTTTCTTT. It specifies CASSSGGAYHTEAFF.

The J gene is TRBJ1-3, the V gene TRBV7-9; weak D call: TRBD1 (5 bases). The CDR3 spans 16 residues. V lost 0 bases to trimming and J lost 8 bases, with 17 bases between them. The germline CDR1 and CDR2 sequences are SEHNR and FQNEAQ (reference sequence). This CDR3 reads CASSLAQSQGGHTIYF. The DNA for the CDR3 is TGTGCCAGCAGCTTAGCGCAGAGCCAGGGTGGCCACACCATATATTTT.

The gene calls are TRBV2 and TRBJ2-7; TRBD1 aligns across 8 bases. The ends lost 7 bases at V and 0 bases at J; junction bases unmatched: 5. The CDR3 spans 14 residues. Germline V gene lookup returns CDR1 SNHLY and CDR2 FYNNEI. CDR3 region: CASIRQGSSYEQYF. The DNA of the CDR3 is TGTGCCAGCATAAGACAGGGGAGCTCCTACGAGCAGTACTTC. Supplemented by reference TRBV2 and TRBJ2-7, the full variable domain reads EPEVTQTPSHQVTQMGQEVILRCVPISNHLYFYWYRQILGQKVEFLVSFYNNEISEKSEIFDDQFSVERPDGSNFTLKIRSTKLEDSAMYFCASIRQGSSYEQYFGPGTRLTVT.

V is TRBV9 and J is TRBJ2-3; no definite D call. This CDR3 has 14 amino acids. V was pared by 4 bases and J by 4 bases, with 13 bases between. Germline V gene data show CDR1 as SGDLS and CDR2 as YYNGEE. The DNA for the CDR3 is TGTGCCAGCAGCATACCGGACCGGCCAGATACGCAGTATTTT. It encodes CASSIPDRPDTQYF.

This clone was recorded a few times. This chain links TRBV5-1 with TRBJ1-2; D may be TRBD1 (6 bases). This CDR3 region has 16 residues. The V end lost 0 bases, the J end lost 2 bases, and 14 bases lay between the germline ends. CDR1 is SGHRS, CDR2 YFSETQ, per germline. Here the CDR3 reads CASSLEGHGGNYGYTF. The CDR3 DNA reads as TGCGCCAGCAGCTTGGAGGGACACGGGGGAAACTATGGCTACACCTTC.

The chain has TRBV10-2 and TRBJ1-4; TRBD1 matches at 7 bases. The CDR3 is made up of 15 amino acids. With V trimmed by 4 bases and J by 4 bases, 6 bases remained unmatched. The germline V gene has CDR1 WSHSY and CDR2 SAAADI. Here the CDR3 DNA reads TGCGCCAGCAGTGGGAGACAGGGTATTAATGAAAAACTGTTTTTT. This codes for CASSGRQGINEKLFF.

The rearrangement links TRBV2 to TRBJ2-7, with D unresolved. CDR3 length equals 13 residues. The V gene lost 9 bases and the J gene lost 3 bases, with 15 bases spanning the gap. Germline V gene data show CDR1 as SNHLY and CDR2 as FYNNEI. The CDR3 nucleotides are TGTGCCAGTTCGCGTCAGCCATACTACGAGCAGTACTTC. Amino acid sequence: CASSRQPYYEQYF.

The chain employs TRBV19 and TRBJ2-7, with TRBD2 matching over 11 bases. The V and J ends lost 8 bases and 7 bases, in that order; junction bases with no gene match: 10. In germline, CDR1 is LNHDA, CDR2 SQIVND (reference sequence). There are 14 residues in the CDR3. CDR3 DNA sequence: TGTGCCAGTGAACCCCGAATAGCGGGGGGGGAGCAGTACTTC. It yields the protein CASEPRIAGGEQYF.

V usage is TRBV9 and J usage is TRBJ2-3; D unclear. The CDR3 length is 12 residues. Looked up from germline, CDR1 is SGDLS and CDR2 is YYNGEE. Trimming pared 2 bases from V and 2 bases from J, leaving 3 bases between. CDR3 residues: CASSVNTDTQYF. Written as DNA, the CDR3 is TGTGCCAGCAGCGTCAACACAGATACGCAGTATTTT.

The chain couples TRBV7-2 to TRBJ2-7; D possibly uses TRBD1 or TRBD2 (7 bases each). The CDR3 consists of 14 residues. CDR1 and CDR2 (germline): SGHTA, FQGNSA. V was trimmed by 4 bases and J by 4 bases, leaving 14 bases between them. The CDR3 is CASSSWGGQYEQYF. CDR3 in DNA: TGTGCCAGCAGCTCCTGGGGGGGACAGTACGAGCAGTACTTC.

This clone occurred a few times. The chain uses TRBV9 and TRBJ1-1, with D perhaps matching TRBD1 (5 bases). With 0 bases removed from V and 10 bases from J, the gap between germline ends came to 19 bases. Germline V CDR1 and CDR2: SGDLS, YYNGEE. The CDR3 sequence is 15 residues long. The CDR3 region is CASSVVAGLDPGAFF. The DNA of the CDR3 is TGTGCCAGCAGCGTAGTCGCAGGGCTGGATCCCGGAGCTTTCTTT.

The CDR3 nucleotides are TGTGCCAGCAGCTTGGTTGCGGATAACGAGCAGTACTTC. This gives the protein CASSLVADNEQYF. J is TRBJ2-7 and V is TRBV5-6; D not certain. Germline values: CDR1 SGHDT, CDR2 YYEEEE. Trimming took 0 bases from V and 5 from J, leaving 9 bases between them. The CDR3 consists of 13 residues.

V gene TRBV18 combines with J gene TRBJ2-5, with 12 nucleotides matching TRBD1. Germline V lookup: CDR1 KGHSH, CDR2 LQKENI. The CDR3 length is 18 residues. Unmatched junction bases numbered 9, after V lost 3 bases and J lost 1 base. The CDR3 sequence is CASSPPGQGARGQETQYF. CDR3 coding DNA: TGTGCCAGCTCACCCCCGGGACAGGGGGCTAGAGGCCAAGAGACCCAGTACTTC.

The chain uses TRBV6-4 and TRBJ1-5; 9 bases align to TRBD1. The V segment lost 6 bases and the J segment 6 bases; nucleotides outside the gene matches: 15. The CDR3 is 17 residues long. The germline V gene encodes CDR1 MRHNA and CDR2 SNTAGT. The CDR3 DNA reads TGTGCCAGCAGACACCGGTATTGGACAGGGGCCGGTCAGCCCCAGCATTTT. The encoded protein is CASRHRYWTGAGQPQHF.

This clone was observed a few times. The gene calls are TRBV7-3 and TRBJ2-1, with TRBD2 identical over 7 bases. The V gene's germline CDR1 is SGHTA and CDR2 FQGTGA. The CDR3 is 15 residues long. V gave up 5 bases and J gave up 4 bases; unmatched junction bases: 8. The CDR3 DNA is TGTGCCAGCAGCCGAAGCGGGATACCGTACAATGAGCAGTTCTTC. It is translated as CASSRSGIPYNEQFF.

This sequence joins TRBV7-8 and TRBJ2-1; D is undetermined. CDR1 is SGHVS, CDR2 FQNEAQ, per germline. V lost 5 bases and J lost 4, with 6 bases in between. The CDR3 runs to 12 residues. CDR3 loop: CASSLTYNEQFF. In nucleotides, the CDR3 is TGTGCCAGCAGCCTGACTTACAATGAGCAGTTCTTC.

The chain couples TRBV30 to TRBJ1-2; D may be TRBD1 (5 bases). The V and J ends lost 4 bases and 0 bases respectively, with 12 bases between them. Germline values: CDR1 GTSNPN, CDR2 SVGIG (reference sequence). This CDR3 is built from 14 residues. The DNA of the CDR3 is TGTGCCTGGAATGAGGGGTTTGCTAACTATGGCTACACCTTC. Its protein product is CAWNEGFANYGYTF.